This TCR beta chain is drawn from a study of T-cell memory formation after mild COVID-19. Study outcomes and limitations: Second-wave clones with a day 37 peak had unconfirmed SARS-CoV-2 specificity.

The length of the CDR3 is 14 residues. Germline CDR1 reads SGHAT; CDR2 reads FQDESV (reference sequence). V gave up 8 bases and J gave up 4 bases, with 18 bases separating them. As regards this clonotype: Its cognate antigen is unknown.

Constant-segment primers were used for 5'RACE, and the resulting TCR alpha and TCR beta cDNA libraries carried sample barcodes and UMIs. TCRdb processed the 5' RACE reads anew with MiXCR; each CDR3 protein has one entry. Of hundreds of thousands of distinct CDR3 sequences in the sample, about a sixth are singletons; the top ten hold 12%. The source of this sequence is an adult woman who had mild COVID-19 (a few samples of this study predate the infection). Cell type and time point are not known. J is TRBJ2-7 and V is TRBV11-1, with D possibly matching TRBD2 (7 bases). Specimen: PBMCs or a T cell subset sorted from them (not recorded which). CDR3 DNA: TGTGCCAGCGGCCAAGACGGGGGGCCGTACGAGCAGTACTTC. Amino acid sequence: CASGQDGGPYEQYF. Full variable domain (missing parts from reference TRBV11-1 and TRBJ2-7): EAEVAQSPRYKITEKSQAVAFWCDPISGHATLYWYRQILGQGPELLVQFQDESVVDDSQLPKDRFSAERLKGVDSTLKIQPAELGDSAMYLCASGQDGGPYEQYFGPGTRLTVT.